What follows are 2 T cell receptor beta chains derived from one specimen sequenced in a study of blood T cell repertoires in COVID-19 (dated by TCRdb to the early 2020s). Libraries were made using the immunoSEQ multiplex PCR assay. Entries here come from immuneACCESS through TCRdb and include only in-frame sequences with V and J called. Some clones fail to appear in such tables; in the studies checked, an unresolved V gene covers under half of the shortfall, and the cause of the remainder is unknown. The sample contains about 210,000 clones, around nine tenths of them found a single time. The top ten clonotypes cover roughly 6.4% of the sample. What was sequenced was peripheral blood. Receptors were obtained from a man between 60 and 75 years old who had recovered from COVID-19.

This rearrangement joins TRBV6-2 or TRBV6-3 to TRBJ1-1, with D possibly matching TRBD1 (6 bases). Trimming took off 5 bases at V and 2 bases at J, with 18 bases between the two ends. Germline CDR1 reads MNHEY; CDR2 reads SVGEGT. The CDR3 contains 16 residues. The CDR3 sequence is CASSPPRTVINTEAFF. The CDR3 nucleotides are TGTGCCAGCAGTCCCCCGCGGACAGTTATTAACACTGAAGCTTTCTTT.

The chain joins TRBV9 to TRBJ1-2; 8 bases map to TRBD1. Germline assignment: CDR1 SGDLS and CDR2 YYNGEE. This CDR3 spans 16 amino acids. V dropped 3 bases and J dropped 4; count of bases not matched to a gene: 11. For the CDR3, the DNA is TGTGCCAGCAGCGCCACAGCCCCGACAGGGGCCTATGGCTACACCTTC. Protein sequence: CASSATAPTGAYGYTF.